Listed here are 8 T cell receptor beta chains from one sample, sequenced in a study of blood T cell repertoires in COVID-19. Some clones are missing from TCRdb's copy, which holds only in-frame ones; the method was immunoSEQ multiplex PCR. This table has 94,000 or so clones, 84% appearing once. Sequences were obtained from peripheral blood. These TCRs come from a man aged 60-69 years with acute or convalescent COVID-19.

The genes are TRBV27 and TRBJ2-7; 7 bases fit TRBD1. The CDR3 sequence is 16 residues long. Germline CDR1 reads MNHEY; CDR2 reads SMNVEV (reference sequence). Trimming took 2 bases from V and 0 from J; bases not matched to a gene: 7. This CDR3 is CASSLRAGGSSYEQYV. CDR3 bases: TGTGCCAGCAGTTTAAGGGCAGGGGGTAGCTCCTACGAGCAGTACGTC.

This clone was detected a few times. This chain links TRBV2 with TRBJ2-4, with D perhaps TRBD2 (6 bases). Germline V gives CDR1 SNHLY, CDR2 FYNNEI. V shed 1 base and J shed 3 bases, with 13 bases lying between them. The CDR3 length is 16 residues. CDR3 protein: CASSEGVGGLKNIQYF. The CDR3 DNA reads TGTGCCAGCAGTGAAGGAGTCGGGGGACTCAAAAACATTCAGTACTTC. The variable domain in full, with the rest retrieved from reference TRBV2 and TRBJ2-4, is EPEVTQTPSHQVTQMGQEVILRCVPISNHLYFYWYRQILGQKVEFLVSFYNNEISEKSEIFDDQFSVERPDGSNFTLKIRSTKLEDSAMYFCASSEGVGGLKNIQYFGAGTRLSVL.

This chain connects TRBV10-1 to TRBJ2-7, with TRBD2 as a possible D gene (6 bases). With 2 bases removed from V and 2 bases from J, the gap between germline ends came to 13 bases. The CDR3 loop spans 15 amino acids. Germline-derived CDR1 and CDR2 are WNHNN and SYGVQD (reference sequence). The CDR3 here is CASSEGRDLTYEQYF. The CDR3 DNA reads TGCGCCAGCAGTGAGGGCCGGGACTTAACCTACGAGCAGTACTTC.

The rearrangement uses TRBV2 and TRBJ1-2, with D maybe TRBD1 (6 bases). V lost 9 bases to trimming and J lost 0 bases, with 17 bases between them. The CDR3 contains 15 residues. The V gene's germline CDR1 is SNHLY and CDR2 FYNNEI. CDR3 DNA: TGTGCCAGTTCACACGACAGGCTAGCTAACTATGGCTACACCTTC. Translated, it gives CASSHDRLANYGYTF.

The J gene is TRBJ2-2, the V gene TRBV28; TRBD1 agrees at 7 bases. V dropped 6 bases and J dropped 6; count of bases not matched to a gene: 7. Germline CDR1 MDHEN, CDR2 SYDVKM. The CDR3 loop spans 14 amino acids. The CDR3 protein is CASSPTGVPGELFF. The CDR3 region has the DNA TGTGCCAGCAGCCCAACAGGGGTTCCCGGGGAGCTGTTTTTT.

The chain has TRBV28 and TRBJ2-3, with 8 bases aligning to TRBD1. Losses at the gene ends were 3 bases for V and 2 bases for J; bases not matched to a gene: 10. This CDR3 comprises 17 residues. Germline loops: CDR1 MDHEN, CDR2 SYDVKM. The CDR3 bases are TGTGCCAGCAGTTTCATAACAGGGGGAGTCCTCACAGATACGCAGTATTTT. This sequence encodes CASSFITGGVLTDTQYF.

The V gene is TRBV28, the J gene TRBJ1-2; D is undetermined. The V and J ends lost 2 bases and 7 bases respectively, with 14 bases between them. The CDR3 sequence is 14 residues long. CDR1 is MDHEN and CDR2 is SYDVKM in the germline V gene. The CDR3 protein is CASSLPQSERGYTF. CDR3 nucleotides: TGTGCCAGCAGTTTACCACAATCAGAGCGTGGCTACACCTTC.

V is TRBV11-2 and J is TRBJ2-1; 7 bases are shared with TRBD2. The V gene's germline CDR1 is SGHAT and CDR2 FQNNGV. Germline trimming cut 5 bases from V and 0 bases from J; bases unmatched to any gene: 1. This CDR3 is built from 14 residues. The CDR3 loop is CASSPGGSYNEQFF. The CDR3 DNA follows: TGTGCCAGCAGCCCGGGGGGCTCCTACAATGAGCAGTTCTTC.